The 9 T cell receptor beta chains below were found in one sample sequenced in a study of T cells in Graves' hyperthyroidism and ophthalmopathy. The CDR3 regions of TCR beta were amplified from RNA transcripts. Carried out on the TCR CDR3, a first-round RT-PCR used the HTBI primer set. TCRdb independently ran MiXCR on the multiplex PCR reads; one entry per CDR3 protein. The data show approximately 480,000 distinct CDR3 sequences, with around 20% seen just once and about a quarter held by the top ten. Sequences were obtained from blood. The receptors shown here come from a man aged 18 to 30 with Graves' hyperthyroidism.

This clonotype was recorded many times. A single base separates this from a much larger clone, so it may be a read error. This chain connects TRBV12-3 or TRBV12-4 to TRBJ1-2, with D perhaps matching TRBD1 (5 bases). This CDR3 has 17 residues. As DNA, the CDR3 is TGTGCCAGCAGCCGTGGGAACTCAGGGCGTGCAGACTATAGCTACACCTTC. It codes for CASSRGNSGRADYSYTF.

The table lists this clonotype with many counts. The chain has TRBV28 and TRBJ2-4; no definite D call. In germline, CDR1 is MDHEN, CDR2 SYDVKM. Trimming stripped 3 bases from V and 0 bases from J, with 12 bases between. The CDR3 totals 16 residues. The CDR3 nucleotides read TGTGCCAGCAGTTTCCAGCCAGAATCAGCCAAAAACATTCAGTACTTC. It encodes CASSFQPESAKNIQYF.

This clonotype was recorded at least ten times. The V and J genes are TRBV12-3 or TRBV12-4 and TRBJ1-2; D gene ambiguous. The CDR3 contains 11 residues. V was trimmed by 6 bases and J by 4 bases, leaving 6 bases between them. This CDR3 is CASSTSYGYTF. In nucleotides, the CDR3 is TGTGCCAGCAGCACAAGCTATGGCTACACCTTC.

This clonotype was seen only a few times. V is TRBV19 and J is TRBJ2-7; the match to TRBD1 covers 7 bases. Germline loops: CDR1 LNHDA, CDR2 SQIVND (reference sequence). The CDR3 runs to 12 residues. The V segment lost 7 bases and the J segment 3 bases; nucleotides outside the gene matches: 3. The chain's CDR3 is CASTDRDYEQYF. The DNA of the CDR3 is TGTGCCAGTACCGACAGGGACTACGAGCAGTACTTC. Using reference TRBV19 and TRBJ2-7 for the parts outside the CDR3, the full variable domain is DGGITQSPKYLFRKEGQNVTLSCEQNLNHDAMYWYRQDPGQGLRLIYYSQIVNDFQKGDIAEGYSVSREKKESFPLTVTSAQKNPTAFYLCASTDRDYEQYFGPGTRLTVT.

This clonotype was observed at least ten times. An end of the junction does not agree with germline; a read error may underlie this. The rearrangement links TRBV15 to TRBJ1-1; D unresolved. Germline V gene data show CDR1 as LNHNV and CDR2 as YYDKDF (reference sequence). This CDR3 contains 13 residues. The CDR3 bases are TGTGCCACCAGCAGAGACCCGAACGCTGAAGCTTTCTTT. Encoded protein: CATSRDPNAEAFF.

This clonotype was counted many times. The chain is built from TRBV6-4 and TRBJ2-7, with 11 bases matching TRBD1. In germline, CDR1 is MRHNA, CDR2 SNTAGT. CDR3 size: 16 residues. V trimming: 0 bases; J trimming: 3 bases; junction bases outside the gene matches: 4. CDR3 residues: CASSDSWTGGCYEQYF. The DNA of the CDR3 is TGTGCCAGCAGTGACTCCTGGACAGGGGGCTGCTACGAGCAGTACTTC.

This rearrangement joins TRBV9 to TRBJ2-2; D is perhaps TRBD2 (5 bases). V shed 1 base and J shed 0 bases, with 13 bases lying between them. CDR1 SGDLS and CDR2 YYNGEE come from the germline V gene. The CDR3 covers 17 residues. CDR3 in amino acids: CASSVPSLETNTGELFF. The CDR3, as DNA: TGTGCCAGCAGCGTACCCTCACTAGAGACGAACACCGGGGAGCTGTTTTTT.

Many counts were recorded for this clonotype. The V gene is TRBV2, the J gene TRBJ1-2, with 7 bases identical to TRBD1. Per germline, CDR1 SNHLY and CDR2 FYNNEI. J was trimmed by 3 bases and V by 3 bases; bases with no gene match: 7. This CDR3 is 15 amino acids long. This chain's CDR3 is CASSEATGVHYGYTF. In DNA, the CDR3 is TGTGCCAGCAGTGAGGCAACAGGGGTTCACTATGGCTACACCTTC.

As DNA, the CDR3 is TGTGCCAGCAGCCCTTTCGGGGGGGCTGGAGGCGAGCAGTACTTC. Its translation is CASSPFGGAGGEQYF. The chain carries TRBV12-3 or TRBV12-4 and TRBJ2-7; 8 bases are a match to TRBD2. The CDR3 length is 15 residues. With 6 bases clipped from V and 6 bases from J, the junction kept 13 bases outside the gene matches.